One sample yielded the 8 T cell receptor beta chains listed below, sequenced in a study of blood T cell repertoires in COVID-19. Produced via immunoSEQ multiplex PCR; TCRdb's table is partial and in-frame only. The data hold around 140,000 clones, with 84% observed a single time. Sequences were obtained from peripheral blood. These receptors all stem from a woman of 80 years or more with acute or convalescent COVID-19.

This chain links TRBV6-2 or TRBV6-3 with TRBJ2-1, with D tentatively TRBD1 (5 bases). Germline CDR1 is MNHEY and CDR2 is SVGEGT. V lost 2 bases and J 7 bases, leaving 18 bases between the germline ends. The CDR3 spans 16 residues. The CDR3 nucleotides are TGTGCCAGCAGTTACCCCAGACAGTGGCTAGGGAATGAGCAGTTCTTC. Encoded protein: CASSYPRQWLGNEQFF.

The chain recombines TRBV4-3 with TRBJ2-4; weak D call: TRBD2 (7 bases). The germline V and J ends were trimmed by 0 bases and 1 base, with 10 bases remaining between them. CDR1 LGHNA and CDR2 YSLEER come from the germline V gene. CDR3 length equals 16 residues. The CDR3 DNA reads as TGCGCCAGCAGCCAAGAGAGGGGGGGGGCCAAAAACATTCAGTACTTC. Its protein is CASSQERGGAKNIQYF.

The table lists this clone with a few counts. The chain has TRBV6-5 and TRBJ2-7, with 7 bases identical to TRBD2. The V and J ends lost 5 bases and 0 bases, in that order; junction bases with no gene match: 7. The CDR3 has 15 residues. Per germline, CDR1 MNHEY and CDR2 SVGAGI. The CDR3 bases are TGTGCCAGCAGTCGGGGGGACCCAAGCTCCTACGAGCAGTACTTC. Its protein is CASSRGDPSSYEQYF.

The chain uses TRBV2 and TRBJ2-1; D ambiguous. The CDR3 has 17 residues. Trimming left V 0 bases short and J 8 bases short, with 20 bases between. Germline CDR1 SNHLY, CDR2 FYNNEI. CDR3: CASSEAVTGSNRDEQFF. The CDR3, as DNA: TGTGCCAGCAGTGAAGCTGTCACCGGATCGAACCGGGATGAGCAGTTCTTC.

The rearrangement joins TRBV19 to TRBJ2-3; D may be TRBD2 (6 bases). V was shortened by 7 bases and J by 0 bases, with 20 bases between the two germline ends. CDR3 length: 17 amino acids. Germline lookup yields CDR1 LNHDA and CDR2 SQIVND (reference sequence). CDR3 nucleotide sequence: TGTGCCAGTACCTTAGCCCCGCGGGGAGCTAGCACAGATACGCAGTATTTT. This sequence encodes CASTLAPRGASTDTQYF.

This chain joins TRBV11-2 and TRBJ1-2; D unresolved. Trimming left V 5 bases short and J 4 bases short, with 11 bases between. CDR1 and CDR2 from the germline V gene are SGHAT and FQNNGV. CDR3 length equals 13 residues. The CDR3 DNA reads as TGTGCCAGCAGCCCGAGTCGGGTCTATGGCTACACCTTC. This encodes CASSPSRVYGYTF.

This clone was observed a single time. This chain links TRBV19 with TRBJ1-1, with TRBD1 matching 9 bases. The ends lost 0 bases at V and 1 base at J; junction bases unmatched: 6. Looked up from germline, CDR1 is LNHDA and CDR2 is SQIVND (reference sequence). CDR3 length: 17 amino acids. The CDR3 loop reads CASSIENRGRGNTEAFF. The CDR3 DNA reads TGTGCCAGTAGTATAGAGAACAGGGGGCGGGGGAACACTGAAGCTTTCTTT.

This clone was found a few times. V is TRBV5-1 and J is TRBJ1-2; 9 bases map to TRBD1. Germline CDR1 and CDR2: SGHRS and YFSETQ. This CDR3 is built from 15 residues. V was pared by 4 bases and J by 10 bases, with 14 bases of the junction left unmatched. CDR3: CASSPEAGTGFSYTF. The CDR3 DNA reads as TGCGCCAGCAGCCCGGAGGCTGGGACAGGGTTTTCCTACACCTTC.